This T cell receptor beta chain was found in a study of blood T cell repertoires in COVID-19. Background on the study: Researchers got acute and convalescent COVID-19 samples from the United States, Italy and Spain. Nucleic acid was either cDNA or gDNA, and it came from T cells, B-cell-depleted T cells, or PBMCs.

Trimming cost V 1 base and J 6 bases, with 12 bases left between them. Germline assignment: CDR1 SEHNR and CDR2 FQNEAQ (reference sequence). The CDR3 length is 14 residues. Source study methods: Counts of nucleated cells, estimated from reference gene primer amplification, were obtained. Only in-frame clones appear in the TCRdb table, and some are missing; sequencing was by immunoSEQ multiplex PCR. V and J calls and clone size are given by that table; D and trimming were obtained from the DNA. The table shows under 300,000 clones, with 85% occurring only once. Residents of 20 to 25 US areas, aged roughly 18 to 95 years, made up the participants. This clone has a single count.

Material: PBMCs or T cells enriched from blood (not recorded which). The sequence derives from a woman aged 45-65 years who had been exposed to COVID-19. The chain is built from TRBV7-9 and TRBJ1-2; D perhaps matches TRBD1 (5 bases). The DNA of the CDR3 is TGTGCCAGCAGCTTAGAGCGGGGGACCCATGGCTACACCTTC. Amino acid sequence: CASSLERGTHGYTF.